Listed here is a single TCR beta chain. Methods used by the authors: Estimation of nucleated cell counts was performed using reference gene primer amplification. Sequenced by immunoSEQ multiplex PCR; TCRdb stores in-frame clones only, minus some. The V and J calls and the clone size are those of that table, but D and trimming were determined from the DNA. The sample consists of about 64,000 clones, about 78% of them appearing once. This sample was taken from a study of blood T cell repertoires in COVID-19. Study in general: Donors in the United States, Italy and Spain gave samples during acute or convalescent COVID-19. PBMCs, B-cell-depleted T cells, or T cells provided the cDNA or gDNA that made up the material.

This clonotype was sampled from an elderly man with acute or convalescent COVID-19. The sample taken for sequencing was peripheral blood.

The CDR3 bases are TGTGCCACTAAACAGGGGACTGAAGCTTTCTTT. It translates to CATKQGTEAFF. The gene calls are TRBV28 and TRBJ1-1; TRBD1 agrees at 7 bases. This CDR3 contains 11 residues. Germline values: CDR1 MDHEN, CDR2 SYDVKM. The trim removed 10 bases at V and 5 bases at J, leaving 4 bases unmatched.